This TCR beta chain was observed in a study of cytomegalovirus exposure and HLA in healthy donors. Across the study: Clustering assigned 81% of the approximately 400 genotyped donors to the Caucasian-associated ancestry cluster.

The CDR3 runs to 13 residues. The germline V gene encodes CDR1 GTSNPN and CDR2 SVGIG (reference sequence). Trimming cost V 3 bases and J 4 bases, with 12 bases left between them. PCR primers comprised 60 Vbeta and 13 Jbeta primers. Sequencing was performed with immunoSEQ multiplex PCR; in TCRdb, only in-frame clones are kept and a portion is missing. Altogether about 190,000 clones are present, 65% to 80% being singletons, with the ten largest covering roughly 1.1%. This clonotype was obtained from a woman between 35 and 50 years old in good health and CMV-seronegative. The specimen sequenced was PBMCs. The J gene is TRBJ1-2, the V gene TRBV30, with D hard to call. The CDR3, as DNA: TGTGCCTGGAGGGAAGAGGTGTCCTATGGCTACACCTTC. This gives the protein CAWREEVSYGYTF. Together with reference TRBV30 and TRBJ1-2, the CDR3 gives the full variable domain: SQTIHQWPATLVQPVGSPLSLECTVEGTSNPNLYWYRQAAGRGLQLLFYSVGIGQISSEVPQNLSASRPQDRQFILSSKKLLLSDSGFYLCAWREEVSYGYTFGSGTRLTVV.